This TCR beta chain was sequenced during a study of blood T cells in healthy people across ages. Looked up from germline, CDR1 is MGHRA and CDR2 is YSYEKL. Trimming pared 3 bases from V and 5 bases from J, leaving 7 bases between. This CDR3 spans 13 amino acids. Next came a second PCR, run for about 6 to 11 cycles, which used a sample-barcoded 5' primer along with a J-beta primer mix. Unique molecular identifiers of 12 random nucleotides labeled each cDNA. Paired-end reads containing CDR3 totaled no fewer than 3 million for each sample. TCRdb reprocessed the 5' RACE reads via MiXCR and lists one record per CDR3 protein. Among roughly 1,000,000 distinct CDR3 sequences listed, approximately 25% were seen once. This clonotype was seen only a few times. The same data also went into a second study, on T cells of mothers and their children. That work adds: Overlap in related mother-child pairs always slightly exceeded unrelated pairs, never significantly.

The TCR originated in a girl aged 2 to 9 in good health. The specimen was blood. This chain connects TRBV4-1 to TRBJ2-2; unclear D gene. The chain's CDR3 is CASSHALTGELFF. CDR3 nucleotide sequence: TGCGCCAGCAGCCATGCCCTGACCGGGGAGCTGTTTTTT.